The clone carrying this TCR beta chain occurred a few times. Trimming removed 7 bases from V and 4 bases from J, with 17 bases in between. Germline values: CDR1 SGHKS, CDR2 YYEKEE (reference sequence). The CDR3 covers 14 residues. This entry is derived from a study of T-cell memory formation after mild COVID-19. The wider study: TCR clustering was largely donor specific.

TCRdb reanalysed the 5' RACE reads using MiXCR and keeps one entry per CDR3 protein. The sample contains about 470,000 distinct CDR3 sequences, around a quarter of which appear only once. V gene TRBV5-5 combines with J gene TRBJ1-1; D may be TRBD1 (5 bases). This clonotype was obtained from an adult woman who had mild COVID-19 (a few samples of this study predate the infection). Cell type and time point are not known. Sequenced: PBMCs or a T cell subset sorted from them (not recorded which). The CDR3 nucleotides are TGTGCCAGCGACGGATGGGGGTCGGGCACTGAAGCTTTCTTT. Its protein product is CASDGWGSGTEAFF.